The 23 T cell receptor beta chains below come from one sample, sequenced in a study of T cell responses to AZD1222 COVID-19 vaccine (dated by TCRdb to the early 2020s). The sample's time point label, decoded: baseline before first vaccination. The method was the immunoSEQ multiplex PCR assay. In TCRdb, the immuneACCESS table is reduced to in-frame sequences with V and J assigned. These tables do not hold every clone; where another copy was compared, an unresolved V gene accounts for under half, and the others remain unexplained. The sample has tens of thousands of clones on record, over 60% of them singletons. Jointly, the top ten make up roughly an eighth of the sample. Sample: peripheral blood, taken on day 0 of AZD1222 vaccination. Every receptor here comes from an adult in good health.

The chain couples TRBV5-1 to TRBJ2-5; D might be TRBD1 or TRBD2, each matching 5 bases. This CDR3 has 14 residues. Germline CDR1 SGHRS, CDR2 YFSETQ. The V end was cut by 1 base, the J end by 5 bases, with 12 bases between. The CDR3 nucleotides are TGCGCCAGCAGCTTGATAGCCGGGGACGAGACCCAGTACTTC. Its protein is CASSLIAGDETQYF.

This clone was observed a single time. V is TRBV18 and J is TRBJ2-7; 10 nucleotides align to TRBD1. Germline V gene lookup returns CDR1 KGHSH and CDR2 LQKENI. V was pared by 3 bases and J by 4 bases, with 3 bases of the junction left unmatched. This CDR3 has 14 amino acids. CDR3 in amino acids: CASSPGTGAYEQYF. DNA for the CDR3: TGTGCCAGCTCACCCGGGACAGGGGCTTACGAGCAGTACTTC.

V usage is TRBV19 and J usage is TRBJ1-2; no firm D call. CDR1 and CDR2 from the germline V gene are LNHDA and SQIVND (reference sequence). The CDR3 is 14 residues long. The V end was cut by 6 bases, the J end by 1 base, with 12 bases between. As DNA, the CDR3 is TGTGCCAGTAGCACACGGGCCTATAACTATGGCTACACCTTC. This encodes CASSTRAYNYGYTF.

J is TRBJ2-3 and V is TRBV7-2, with TRBD2 as a possible D gene (7 bases). This CDR3 spans 15 amino acids. V dropped 5 bases and J dropped 0 bases, with 12 bases sitting between them. The germline V gene has CDR1 SGHTA and CDR2 FQGNSA. The CDR3 spells CASSIGGGSTDTQYF. The DNA for the CDR3 is TGTGCCAGCAGCATAGGGGGGGGGAGCACAGATACGCAGTATTTT.

This chain uses TRBV5-1 with TRBJ1-6; D gene uncertain. The CDR3 length is 14 residues. The V gene lost 1 base and the J gene lost 9 bases, with 11 bases spanning the gap. Germline V gives CDR1 SGHRS, CDR2 YFSETQ. The CDR3 bases are TGCGCCAGCAGCTTGCCCGGGTTTGGTTCACCCCTCCACTTT. This gives the protein CASSLPGFGSPLHF.

The chain carries TRBV4-3 and TRBJ1-2, with D uncertain. This CDR3 contains 17 residues. Germline lookup yields CDR1 LGHNA and CDR2 YSLEER. V lost 4 bases and J 2 bases, leaving 20 bases between the germline ends. The CDR3 here is CASSPTGFQVGNYGYTF. CDR3 sequence (DNA): TGCGCCAGCAGCCCCACGGGCTTCCAGGTGGGGAACTATGGCTACACCTTC.

The chain uses TRBV3-1 (or the pseudogene TRBV3-2) and TRBJ1-1, with unresolved D. The CDR3 has 13 amino acids. Germline V gene sequence: CDR1 LGHDT, CDR2 YNNKEL (reference sequence). Trimming stripped 2 bases from V and 3 bases from J, with 7 bases between. The CDR3 DNA reads TGTGCCAGCAGCCAATTTGGGTACACTGAAGCTTTCTTT. It translates to CASSQFGYTEAFF.

The chain recombines TRBV6-5 with TRBJ1-2; TRBD1 matches 7 bases. J lost 4 bases, V lost 3 bases, and 11 bases had no gene match. The CDR3 runs to 16 residues. Germline-derived CDR1 and CDR2 are MNHEY and SVGAGI. The CDR3 here is CASSYGGLTGTYGYTF. CDR3 sequence (DNA): TGTGCCAGCAGTTATGGGGGCCTGACAGGGACCTATGGCTACACCTTC.

This rearrangement joins TRBV6-1 to TRBJ1-1; D gene uncertain. The CDR3 is 17 amino acids. Per the germline V gene, CDR1 is MNHNS and CDR2 is SASEGT. V was clipped by 2 bases and J by 0 bases, with 16 bases between them. The chain's CDR3 is CASSESRRGWMNTEAFF. CDR3 sequence (DNA): TGTGCCAGCAGTGAATCAAGGAGAGGATGGATGAACACTGAAGCTTTCTTT.

This clone was detected only a few times. The V call is TRBV19, the J call TRBJ2-3; D possibly corresponds to TRBD2 (6 bases). The germline V gene has CDR1 LNHDA and CDR2 SQIVND (reference sequence). With 3 bases removed from V and 1 base from J, the gap between germline ends came to 14 bases. This CDR3 contains 16 residues. The CDR3 spells CASSMPREVRTDTQYF. In nucleotides, the CDR3 is TGTGCCAGTAGTATGCCCAGGGAGGTCCGCACAGATACGCAGTATTTT.

This clone was seen only a few times. Other DNA sequences in the same sample also yield this CDR3. V and J are TRBV18 and TRBJ2-7; D is uncertain. The CDR3 contains 14 residues. Germline V CDR1 and CDR2: KGHSH, LQKENI. Trimming left V 0 bases short and J 4 bases short, with 10 bases between. CDR3 protein: CASSPPGQLYEQYF. In DNA, the CDR3 is TGTGCCAGCTCACCACCAGGCCAGCTATACGAGCAGTACTTC.

The V call is TRBV29-1, the J call TRBJ1-6; possible D gene TRBD1, 5 bases. Germline-derived CDR1 and CDR2 are SQVTM and ANQGSEA. The CDR3 is 14 residues long. V dropped 5 bases and J dropped 7 bases, with 15 bases sitting between them. CDR3 residues: CSVQPGTDNSPLHF. DNA of the CDR3: TGCAGCGTTCAACCCGGGACCGACAATTCACCCCTCCACTTT.

The V gene is TRBV30, the J gene TRBJ2-6; 8 nucleotides match TRBD2. Losses at the gene ends were 0 bases for V and 1 base for J; bases not matched to a gene: 5. The germline CDR1 and CDR2 sequences are GTSNPN and SVGIG (reference sequence). This CDR3 contains 17 residues. The CDR3 is CAWSVGLARSGANVLTF. As DNA, the CDR3 is TGTGCCTGGAGTGTAGGACTAGCTAGGTCTGGGGCCAACGTCCTGACTTTC.

The chain joins TRBV6-5 to TRBJ2-5; D call uncertain. Trimming left V 7 bases short and J 5 bases short, with 11 bases between. In germline, CDR1 is MNHEY, CDR2 SVGAGI. This CDR3 contains 12 residues. The CDR3 reads CASTTERETQYF. The CDR3 DNA reads TGTGCCAGCACTACGGAAAGGGAGACCCAGTACTTC.

J is TRBJ1-4 and V is TRBV3-1 (or the pseudogene TRBV3-2); D gene unclear. The CDR3 extends over 14 amino acids. The germline V gene encodes CDR1 LGHDT and CDR2 YNNKEL (reference sequence). V was trimmed by 4 bases and J by 8 bases, leaving 14 bases between them. CDR3 region: CASSRREVDEKLFF. CDR3 sequence (DNA): TGTGCCAGCAGCCGGAGGGAGGTGGACGAAAAACTGTTTTTT.

The chain has TRBV10-3 and TRBJ1-5; D call uncertain. The CDR3 runs 12 residues. Germline lookup yields CDR1 ENHRY and CDR2 SYGVKD. Between the trimmed V and J ends, which lost 2 bases and 5 bases, there was a span of 4 bases. In nucleotides, the CDR3 is TGTGCCATCAGTGAGGTGGATCAGCCCCAGCATTTT. The encoded protein is CAISEVDQPQHF.

The J gene is TRBJ2-5, the V gene TRBV5-8, with TRBD2 matching 8 bases. Looked up from germline, CDR1 is SGHTS and CDR2 is YDEGEE. The ends lost 3 bases at V and 0 bases at J; junction bases unmatched: 7. This CDR3 comprises 16 residues. CDR3 sequence reads: CASSWRGAGNQETQYF. The DNA of the CDR3 is TGTGCCAGCAGCTGGCGGGGGGCAGGAAACCAAGAGACCCAGTACTTC.

The rearrangement links TRBV6-2 or TRBV6-3 to TRBJ1-5, with a possible D match to TRBD1 (6 bases). The V and J ends lost 4 bases and 3 bases respectively, with 19 bases between them. Looked up from germline, CDR1 is MNHEY and CDR2 is SVGEGT. This CDR3 comprises 17 residues. CDR3 sequence reads: CASSFDLGGGDNQPQHF. In DNA form, the CDR3 reads TGTGCCAGCAGTTTTGACTTGGGGGGGGGCGACAATCAGCCCCAGCATTTT.

V gene TRBV30 combines with J gene TRBJ1-5, with D possibly being TRBD1 (5 bases). V was shortened by 5 bases and J by 6 bases, with 17 bases between the two germline ends. Per germline, CDR1 GTSNPN and CDR2 SVGIG (reference sequence). The CDR3 extends over 14 amino acids. The CDR3 DNA reads TGTGCCTGGTCGGCGGGGCGTCAGTTTCAGCCCCAGCATTTT. As protein: CAWSAGRQFQPQHF.

The chain recombines TRBV6-2 or TRBV6-3 with TRBJ2-1; D uncertain. This CDR3 is built from 15 residues. V lost 5 bases, J lost 10 bases, and 21 bases lay in between. Germline loops: CDR1 MNHEY, CDR2 SVGEGT. This chain's CDR3 is CASSTRVRLGREQFF. CDR3 nucleotide sequence: TGTGCCAGCAGTACACGGGTGCGCCTGGGTAGGGAGCAGTTCTTC.

V and J are TRBV5-4 and TRBJ2-1, with 9 positions matching TRBD1. The trim removed 4 bases at V and 15 bases at J, leaving 11 bases unmatched. CDR1 and CDR2 (germline): SGHNT, YYREEE (reference sequence). The CDR3 is 13 residues long. This chain's CDR3 is CASSAEPGQGRFF. As DNA, the CDR3 is TGTGCCAGCAGCGCGGAACCGGGACAGGGACGGTTCTTC.

The rearrangement joins TRBV11-2 to TRBJ2-3; D remains ambiguous. CDR3 length: 11 residues. Germline CDR1 and CDR2: SGHAT and FQNNGV. V was cut by 5 bases and J by 7 bases, with 7 bases left in between. This CDR3 is CASSPTHTQYF. The CDR3 DNA reads TGTGCCAGCAGCCCTACTCATACGCAGTATTTT.

The rearrangement links TRBV9 to TRBJ1-5, with 8 bases matching TRBD1. In germline, CDR1 is SGDLS, CDR2 YYNGEE. This CDR3 has 15 residues. V lost 4 bases and J lost 8; bases outside the gene matches: 11. In nucleotides, the CDR3 is TGTGCCAGCAGCACCGATCCAGGGGGCGGGGAGCCCCAGCATTTT. Translated: CASSTDPGGGEPQHF.